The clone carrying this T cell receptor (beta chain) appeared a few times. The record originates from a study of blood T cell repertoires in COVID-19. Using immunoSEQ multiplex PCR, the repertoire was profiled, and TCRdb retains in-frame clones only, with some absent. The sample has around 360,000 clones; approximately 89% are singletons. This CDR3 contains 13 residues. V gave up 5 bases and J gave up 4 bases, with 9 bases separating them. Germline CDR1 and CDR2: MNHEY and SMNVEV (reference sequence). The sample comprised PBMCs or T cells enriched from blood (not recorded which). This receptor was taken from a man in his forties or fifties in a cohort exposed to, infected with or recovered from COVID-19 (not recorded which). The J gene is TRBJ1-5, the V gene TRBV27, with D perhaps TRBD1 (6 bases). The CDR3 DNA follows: TGTGCCAGCAGTGACAGGTTTAATCAGCCCCAGCATTTT. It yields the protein CASSDRFNQPQHF.